This T cell receptor beta chain stems from a study of shared clonotypes between healthy human individuals. At the level of the study: Every donor yielded three CD4 naive, three CD4 memory, two CD8 naive and one CD8 memory plate. Study-wide points: Sampling covered blood only; tissue repertoires likely differ.

Profiled with immunoSEQ multiplex PCR; TCRdb holds only in-frame clones, not every one. Of 2 million to 2.5 million clones in the sample, 95% were seen once. V shed 3 bases and J 1 base; nucleotides not matched to a gene: 8. Germline V lookup: CDR1 KGHSH, CDR2 LQKENI. The CDR3 spans 16 residues. Remarks on this clone: Its target is not known.

Into CD45RA+ naive and CD45RA-negative memory subsets, the CD4+ cells were split. This receptor was obtained from a man in his late teens or twenties in good health. The chain employs TRBV18 and TRBJ1-1; 7 bases agree with TRBD1. Material: naive CD4+ T cells sorted from blood. Subset denoted: CD45RA+ positively selected. CDR3 sequence reads: CASSPMFSGGNTEAFF. The DNA of the CDR3 is TGTGCCAGCTCACCTATGTTCTCAGGGGGGAACACTGAAGCTTTCTTT.